This is a list of T cell receptor beta chains from one sample in a study of blood T cells in healthy people across ages. TCRdb analysed the 5' RACE reads with MiXCR anew, one entry per CDR3 protein. The repertoire includes roughly 700,000 distinct CDR3 sequences, approximately 31% of them detected once, and roughly 14% sits in the top ten. The sequenced material came from blood. Receptors were obtained from a woman of 80 years or more in good health. Both conserved end residues are part of each CDR3. Fields, in order: clone size, D gene, V gene, J gene, CDR3 DNA, CDR3 protein. The D gene is left open where the match is weak. Clone sizes are given selectively: once, few, many, or a class where the clone is expanded.

>many|TRBD2|TRBV20-1|TRBJ2-1
TGCAGTGCTAGAGATACTAGCGGGGGGTACTCCTACAATGAGCAGTTCTTC
CSARDTSGGYSYNEQFF
>NA|NA|TRBV20-1|TRBJ2-7
TGCAGTGCTTGGGCGTCCTACGAGCAGTACTTC
CSAWASYEQYF
>many|NA|TRBV7-2|TRBJ1-2
TGTGCCAGCACCGACGGGAGCTATGGCTACACCTTC
CASTDGSYGYTF
>NA|NA|TRBV12-3/TRBV12-4|TRBJ1-2
TGTGCCAGCAGTTCACAACCGAGCCGACAGTTGGTTAACTATGGCTACACCTTC
CASSSQPSRQLVNYGYTF
>many|TRBD1|TRBV5-1|TRBJ2-1
TGCGCCAGCAGAGAGGACAGGCTGAATGAGCAGTTCTTC
CASREDRLNEQFF
>few|NA|TRBV5-1|TRBJ1-2
TGCGCCAGCAGCATACGGGACAACTATGGCTACACCTTC
CASSIRDNYGYTF
>many|NA|TRBV5-5|TRBJ2-7
TGTGCCAGCAGCTTCCGACTCTCCTACGAGCAGTACTTC
CASSFRLSYEQYF
>few|TRBD2|TRBV12-3/TRBV12-4|TRBJ2-1
TGTGCCAGCAGTCGGGGACTAGCGGGACTTTACGAGCAGTTCTTC
CASSRGLAGLYEQFF
>NA|NA|TRBV7-3|TRBJ2-5
TGTGCCAGCAGCATGGGACCGCTACAAGAGACCCAGTACTTC
CASSMGPLQETQYF
>few|NA|TRBV7-2|TRBJ1-3
TGTGCCAGCAGATACTCCGGAAACACCATATATTTT
CASRYSGNTIYF
>many|NA|TRBV29-1|TRBJ1-5
TGCAGCGTTGGTTCAGGGTATCATCAGCCCCAGCATTTT
CSVGSGYHQPQHF
>many|NA|TRBV7-8|TRBJ2-7
TGTGCCAGCAGCCCCCTCGGGGCCTCCTACGAGCAGTACTTC
CASSPLGASYEQYF
>NA|TRBD1|TRBV2|TRBJ2-1
TGTGCCAGCAGCCCCGGGACAGACGCACGATACAATGAGCAGTTCTTC
CASSPGTDARYNEQFF
>many|TRBD1|TRBV9|TRBJ1-2
TGTGCCAGCAGCCCCCGGGACAGGGGGCCTACGAATGGCTACACCTTC
CASSPRDRGPTNGYTF
>few|NA|TRBV19|TRBJ2-3
TGTGCCAGTAGTATCATGCCAGGGGCCCAAACAGATACGCAGTATTTT
CASSIMPGAQTDTQYF
>many|NA|TRBV20-1|TRBJ2-1
TGCAGTGCTAGAGATGGGGTGAAGAGCTCCTACAATGAGCAGTTCTTC
CSARDGVKSSYNEQFF
>NA|NA|TRBV5-1|TRBJ1-4
TGCGCCAGCAACCGCGACGGGGGTAATGAAAAACTGTTTTTT
CASNRDGGNEKLFF
>many|NA|TRBV5-1|TRBJ1-1
TGCGCCAGCAGCCCGGGATTAGGTAGTGTCGGGACTGAAGCTTTCTTT
CASSPGLGSVGTEAFF
>many|TRBD2|TRBV7-2|TRBJ2-1
TGTGCCAGCAGCATCACTAGCGGGGGGGCCTTCAATGAGCAGTTCTTC
CASSITSGGAFNEQFF
>many|TRBD1|TRBV7-2|TRBJ2-7
TGTGCCAGCACCGACAGGGTCTCCTACGAGCAGTACTTC
CASTDRVSYEQYF
>many|NA|TRBV7-6|TRBJ1-5
TGTGCCAGCAGCTTAGCCGGGGGGCCCCAGCATTTT
CASSLAGGPQHF
>NA|NA|TRBV20-1|TRBJ2-2
TGCAGTGCTAGACAACCACGGGGGTTCACCGGGGAGCTGTTTTTT
CSARQPRGFTGELFF
>once|NA|TRBV5-1|TRBJ1-2
TGCGCCGGCAGCTTGGAAGGTCTGGGGACTACTAACTATGGCTACACCTTC
CAGSLEGLGTTNYGYTF
>NA|TRBD1|TRBV20-1|TRBJ2-7
TGCAGTGCTCACAGGGGGACAGTACCCTACGAGCAGTACTTC
CSAHRGTVPYEQYF
>many|TRBD1|TRBV7-3|TRBJ2-1
TGTGCCAGCAGCACACACAGGGGGAATGAGCAGTTCTTC
CASSTHRGNEQFF
>many|NA|TRBV3-1|TRBJ2-5
TGTGCCAGCAGCCAAGTATGGATACAAGAGACCCAGTACTTC
CASSQVWIQETQYF
>NA|TRBD2|TRBV20-1|TRBJ2-7
TGCAGTGCTAGGGAGCTAGCGGCCTACGAGCAGTACTTC
CSARELAAYEQYF
>NA|TRBD1|TRBV6-6|TRBJ1-5
TGTGCCAGCAGTTACTCACAGGGGTCCGATCAGCCCCAGCATTTT
CASSYSQGSDQPQHF
>NA|TRBD2|TRBV6-4|TRBJ2-3
TGTGCCAGCAGTGAAGGGACTAGCGCGGCCGATACGCAGTATTTT
CASSEGTSAADTQYF
>NA|NA|TRBV7-9|TRBJ1-1
TGTGCCAGCAGCTTAAGGGCAGCCCAAAGGAACACTGAAGCTTTCTTT
CASSLRAAQRNTEAFF
>NA|TRBD1|TRBV7-2|TRBJ2-7
TGTGCCAGCAGCCCCCGGGACAGTACAGACGAGCAGTACTTC
CASSPRDSTDEQYF
>few|TRBD1|TRBV5-6|TRBJ2-5
TGTGCCAGCAGCTTGGGAGGGGGACAGGGCAGGAATGAGCAGTACTTC
CASSLGGGQGRNEQYF
>many|NA|TRBV18|TRBJ2-7
TGTGCCAGCTCACCATTATTCGGAACCTACGAGCAGTACTTC
CASSPLFGTYEQYF
>few|NA|TRBV28|TRBJ1-1
TGTGCCAGCAGGGAAACGGACCGATCTGAAGCTTTCTTT
CASRETDRSEAFF
>NA|TRBD1|TRBV5-1|TRBJ1-1
TGCGCCAGCAGCTGGGGACAGGCCATGAACACTGAAGCTTTCTTT
CASSWGQAMNTEAFF
>NA|NA|TRBV12-3/TRBV12-4|TRBJ2-2
TGTGCCAGCAGTTTAAGAGAGAACACCGGGGAGCTGTTTTTT
CASSLRENTGELFF
>NA|NA|TRBV30|TRBJ1-6
TGTGCCTGGAGGAGAGGAAATTCACCCCTCCACTTT
CAWRRGNSPLHF
>many|NA|TRBV20-1|TRBJ2-3
TGCAGTGCTGCAGGGGTCTTGAATATAGATACGCAGTATTTT
CSAAGVLNIDTQYF
>NA|NA|TRBV5-6|TRBJ2-7
TGTGCCAGCAGCTTGAGGCCAGCTAACGAGCAGTACTTC
CASSLRPANEQYF
>many|TRBD1|TRBV7-9|TRBJ2-1
TGTGCCAGCAGCCAAGGACAGGGGTATGAGCAGTTCTTC
CASSQGQGYEQFF
>NA|TRBD2|TRBV19|TRBJ2-5
TGTGCCAGTAGCCGGAAGCCGGGACTAGTGGGGAAAGAGACCCAGTACTTC
CASSRKPGLVGKETQYF
>many|NA|TRBV20-1|TRBJ1-1
TGCAGTGCCCCCAACCCCGTGAACACTGAAGCTTTCTTT
CSAPNPVNTEAFF
>many|TRBD1|TRBV7-9|TRBJ1-4
TGTGCCAGCAGCGGTTCGGGACAGGGAGGAAAACTGTTTTTT
CASSGSGQGGKLFF
>NA|NA|TRBV7-9|TRBJ1-1
TGTGCCAGCAGCTTAGCTCGACACCTGGAAGCTTTCTTT
CASSLARHLEAFF
>NA|NA|TRBV7-9|TRBJ2-7
TGTGCCAGCAGCCCGGGGTTAATGGGTAGCTCCTACGAGCAGTACTTC
CASSPGLMGSSYEQYF
>few|NA|TRBV3-1|TRBJ1-6
TGTGCCAGCAGCCAACTGGGGGATTCACCCCTCCACTTT
CASSQLGDSPLHF
>few|NA|TRBV7-3|TRBJ1-2
TGTGCCAGCAGCTTAACGGGAGGAGGGGCAGGGGATGGCTACACCTTC
CASSLTGGGAGDGYTF
>many|TRBD2|TRBV4-2|TRBJ2-5
TGTGCCAGCAGCCAAGGACTAGCGGGGGGGTACCAAGAGACCCAGTACTTC
CASSQGLAGGYQETQYF
>many|NA|TRBV6-5|TRBJ1-4
TGTGCCAGCAGCCGGGACCCTAATGAAAAACTGTTTTTT
CASSRDPNEKLFF
>NA|TRBD1|TRBV20-1|TRBJ2-5
TGCAGTGCTCCCCCGGACAGGGGTCGTCTTGAGCAGTACTTC
CSAPPDRGRLEQYF
>many|NA|TRBV7-3|TRBJ1-6
TGTGCCAGCAGCGCCGGGGCGTTCGGATCACCCCTCCACTTT
CASSAGAFGSPLHF
>many|NA|TRBV5-8|TRBJ2-6
TGTGCCAGCAGGACGGATTCTTATGGGGCCAACGTCCTGACTTTC
CASRTDSYGANVLTF
>many|TRBD1|TRBV7-9|TRBJ2-6
TGTGCCAGCAGCGATGGGACAGGGGCAAGTCGAGGGGGGGCCAACGTCCTGACTTTC
CASSDGTGASRGGANVLTF
>many|NA|TRBV20-1|TRBJ2-7
TGCAGTGCTAGTCGGGACCCGGGGCCCTACGAGCAGTACTTC
CSASRDPGPYEQYF
>many|TRBD2|TRBV9|TRBJ2-5
TGTGCCAGCAGCGCCCGGACTAGCGGGAAAGAGACCCAGTACTTC
CASSARTSGKETQYF
>few|NA|TRBV2|TRBJ1-5
TGTGCCAGCAATCGGGTCCTCAATCAGCCCCAGCATTTT
CASNRVLNQPQHF
>few|TRBD1|TRBV12-3/TRBV12-4|TRBJ1-3
TGTGCCAGCAGTCCACAGGGGGCGAGTGGAAACACCATATATTTT
CASSPQGASGNTIYF
>many|NA|TRBV6-1|TRBJ2-5
TGTGCCAGCAGTGATTCGGGGCGGATAGGAGAGACCCAGTACTTC
CASSDSGRIGETQYF
>many|NA|TRBV2|TRBJ2-5
TGTGCCAGCAGTGACGGGACATCGTTAGGAGAGACCCAGTACTTC
CASSDGTSLGETQYF